A single sample is the source of the 22 T cell receptor beta chains below, sequenced in a study of blood T cells in healthy people across ages. Next came a second PCR, run for about 6 to 12 cycles, which used a sample-barcoded 5' primer along with a J-beta primer mix. TCRdb re-derived calls from the 5' RACE reads in MiXCR, one entry per CDR3 protein. Among about 1.4 million distinct CDR3 sequences listed, approximately 59% were seen once. The source material was blood. The origin of the receptors is a man younger than 30 in good health.

There are a few counts of this clonotype. This sequence joins TRBV29-1 and TRBJ2-1; 9 bases fit TRBD1. CDR1 is SQVTM, CDR2 ANQGSEA, per germline. The CDR3 is 13 amino acids. The J segment lost 5 bases and the V segment lost 7 bases, leaving 6 bases of the junction unmatched. The CDR3 reads CSASGQGNNEQFF. CDR3 coding DNA: TGCAGCGCGTCGGGACAGGGCAACAATGAGCAGTTCTTC.

Notes on this clonotype: An end of the junction does not agree with germline; a read error may underlie this. The chain couples TRBV28 to TRBJ2-3; D is unclear. The CDR3 contains 15 residues. CDR1 and CDR2 (germline): MDHEN, SYDVKM. The CDR3 protein is CAGSAPATSTDTQYF. The CDR3 bases are TGTGCCGGCAGCGCACCGGCCACGAGCACAGATACGCAGTATTTT. The full variable domain, its missing parts supplied by reference TRBV28 and TRBJ2-3, is DVKVTQSSRYLVKRTGEKVFLECVQDMDHENMFWYRQDPGLGLRLIYFSYDVKMKEKGDIPEGYSVSREKKERFSLILESASTNQTSMYLCAGSAPATSTDTQYFGPGTRLTVL.

This clonotype occurred a few times. The chain is built from TRBV6-1 and TRBJ2-6; D gene ambiguous. Germline V gene data show CDR1 as MNHNS and CDR2 as SASEGT. V lost 8 bases to trimming and J lost 0 bases, with 14 bases between them. The CDR3 runs to 16 residues. CDR3 sequence (DNA): TGTGCCAGCCAGACACAAGAATTCTCTGGGGCCAACGTCCTGACTTTC. As protein: CASQTQEFSGANVLTF.

This chain joins TRBV3-1 and TRBJ2-4; TRBD1 matches 9 bases. The J call may be in error: the DNA end matches TRBJ2-7 better. Germline V gene lookup returns CDR1 LGHDT and CDR2 YNNKEL (reference sequence). This CDR3 comprises 16 residues. The CDR3: CASSQEIQGAGGEQYF. For the CDR3, the DNA is TGTGCCAGCAGCCAAGAAATACAGGGGGCTGGGGGCGAGCAGTACTTC.

This clonotype is a singleton in its sample. This chain uses TRBV7-9 with TRBJ2-6; D gene unclear. This CDR3 comprises 17 residues. The V gene lost 7 bases and the J gene lost 2 bases, with 18 bases spanning the gap. Germline-derived CDR1 and CDR2 are SEHNR and FQNEAQ (reference sequence). CDR3 bases: TGTGCCAGCATCCTCTCGGTGACGAAAACTGGGGCCAACGTCCTGACTTTC. Protein product: CASILSVTKTGANVLTF.

The chain joins TRBV27 to TRBJ2-3; 7 bases align to TRBD1. Germline trimming cut 8 bases from V and 2 bases from J; bases unmatched to any gene: 7. CDR1 is MNHEY, CDR2 SMNVEV, per germline (reference sequence). CDR3 length: 14 amino acids. The CDR3, as DNA: TGTGCCAGCGGAATACAGGGGAACACAGATACGCAGTATTTT. Its translation: CASGIQGNTDTQYF.

The rearrangement links TRBV6-5 to TRBJ1-3; D may be TRBD1 (5 bases). Germline lookup yields CDR1 MNHEY and CDR2 SVGAGI. CDR3 length: 13 residues. Trimming shortened V by 7 bases and J by 0 bases, and 7 bases separated the two germline ends. The CDR3 nucleotides read TGTGCCAGCACGGGGGGCTCTGGAAACACCATATATTTT. Its translation: CASTGGSGNTIYF.

The chain combines TRBV6-6 with TRBJ2-5; a weak D match, TRBD2 (6 bases). Trimming left V 6 bases short and J 3 bases short, with 20 bases between. Germline V gene sequence: CDR1 MNHNY, CDR2 SVGAGI (reference sequence). This CDR3 has 16 residues. This chain's CDR3 is CASRGWKGLEEETQYF. The CDR3 DNA reads TGTGCCAGCAGGGGCTGGAAGGGACTCGAGGAAGAGACCCAGTACTTC.

This clonotype has more than one count but fewer than ten. V usage is TRBV12-3 or TRBV12-4 and J usage is TRBJ2-1; 13 nucleotides align to TRBD2. There are 15 residues in the CDR3. Trimming took 3 bases from V and 9 from J; bases not matched to a gene: 5. CDR3 amino acids: CASSFRTSGSIEQFF. In nucleotides, the CDR3 is TGTGCCAGCAGTTTCCGGACTAGCGGGAGCATTGAGCAGTTCTTC.

The chain employs TRBV6-6 and TRBJ1-6, with a tentative D call TRBD1 (6 bases). CDR3 length equals 13 residues. Germline V gene data show CDR1 as MNHNY and CDR2 as SVGAGI (reference sequence). Trimming stripped 5 bases from V and 9 bases from J, with 11 bases between. Here the CDR3 DNA reads TGTGCCAGCAGTCCGGGACAAACTTCACCCCTCCACTTT. It codes for CASSPGQTSPLHF.

V is TRBV29-1 and J is TRBJ2-3; D assignment may be TRBD1 or TRBD2 (5 bases each). The CDR3 loop spans 11 amino acids. Trimming removed 8 bases at V and 8 bases at J, with 14 bases between. Per germline, CDR1 SQVTM and CDR2 ANQGSEA. CDR3 bases: TGCAGCCACAGTGATGGGACTACGCAGTATTTT. As protein: CSHSDGTTQYF.

J is TRBJ2-5 and V is TRBV4-3; D uncertain. Judging by the DNA end, TRBJ2-7 fits better; the J call may be wrong. CDR1 and CDR2 from the germline V gene are LGHNA and YSLEER. The CDR3 contains 15 residues. The CDR3 here is CASSQDRLGWYEQYF. CDR3 bases: TGCGCCAGCAGCCAAGATCGGCTGGGTTGGTACGAGCAGTACTTC.

CDR3 protein: CASSQDVASGDVNMETQYF. The CDR3 DNA follows: TGCGCCAGCAGCCAAGACGTTGCTAGCGGGGACGTAAATATGGAGACCCAGTACTTC. The V and J genes are TRBV4-3 and TRBJ2-5, with TRBD2 matching 9 bases. The CDR3 is made up of 19 amino acids. Germline-derived CDR1 and CDR2 are LGHNA and YSLEER. After removal of 0 bases from V and 5 bases from J, the junction contained 16 bases not matched to a gene.

The rearrangement uses TRBV24-1 and TRBJ2-1; 9 bases match TRBD1. CDR1 KGHDR and CDR2 SFDVKD come from the germline V gene. This CDR3 is 14 amino acids long. Trimming at V came to 7 bases and at J to 5 bases, leaving 5 bases not matched to a gene. CDR3 in amino acids: CATSTGQGNNEQFF. The CDR3 region has the DNA TGTGCCACCAGCACTGGACAGGGGAACAATGAGCAGTTCTTC.

V and J are TRBV20-1 and TRBJ2-7, with 7 positions matching TRBD1. Per germline, CDR1 DFQATT and CDR2 SNEGSKA (reference sequence). V shed 6 bases, J shed 3 bases, and the junction held 11 bases outside the gene matches. This CDR3 is 14 amino acids long. The CDR3 nucleotides are TGCAGTGCATCCTTCCCGGGACAGTACTACGAGCAGTACTTC. Translated, it gives CSASFPGQYYEQYF.

In its sample, this clonotype was seen a few times. The chain recombines TRBV29-1 with TRBJ2-1; no definite D call. CDR1 SQVTM and CDR2 ANQGSEA come from the germline V gene. Trimming removed 0 bases at V and 3 bases at J, with 9 bases between. This CDR3 comprises 14 residues. The CDR3 reads CSVEDPRFYNEQFF. The DNA of the CDR3 is TGCAGCGTTGAAGATCCTAGGTTCTACAATGAGCAGTTCTTC.

This chain uses TRBV29-1 with TRBJ2-5, with TRBD1 matching 10 bases. Germline CDR1 SQVTM, CDR2 ANQGSEA. V lost 3 bases, J lost 11 bases, and 15 bases stayed unmatched. The CDR3 covers 15 residues. The CDR3 is CSVEIGTGAYNEQYF. The CDR3, as DNA: TGCAGCGTTGAGATCGGGACAGGGGCCTACAATGAGCAGTACTTC.

In this sample, this clonotype turned up many times. The chain employs TRBV20-1 and TRBJ2-7; 11 bases map to TRBD2. Trimming removed 5 bases from V and 4 bases from J; junction bases left unmatched: 7. The CDR3 spans 14 residues. Germline V gene lookup returns CDR1 DFQATT and CDR2 SNEGSKA (reference sequence). The CDR3 protein is CSARGLAAAYEQYF. The CDR3 nucleotides are TGCAGTGCTCGGGGACTAGCGGCCGCTTACGAGCAGTACTTC.

The rearrangement links TRBV7-2 to TRBJ1-4; the D gene is possibly TRBD1 (6 bases). Germline V lookup: CDR1 SGHTA, CDR2 FQGNSA. The CDR3 totals 15 residues. V lost 0 bases and J 7 bases, leaving 12 bases between the germline ends. CDR3: CASSLARGPVEKLFF. The CDR3, as DNA: TGTGCCAGCAGCTTAGCTCGGGGGCCCGTTGAAAAACTGTTTTTT.

This clonotype turned up a few times. The chain recombines TRBV4-1 with TRBJ2-1; TRBD1 aligns across 8 bases. CDR3 size: 15 residues. CDR1 is MGHRA and CDR2 is YSYEKL in the germline V gene. V was pared by 2 bases and J by 8 bases, with 8 bases of the junction left unmatched. CDR3 amino acids: CASSQRTGLIHEQFF. CDR3 DNA sequence: TGCGCCAGCAGCCAAAGGACAGGGCTCATCCATGAGCAGTTCTTC.

The sample holds one count of this clonotype. V and J are TRBV20-1 and TRBJ2-1; TRBD2 matches at 8 bases. Germline loops: CDR1 DFQATT, CDR2 SNEGSKA (reference sequence). V lost 6 bases to trimming and J lost 0 bases; unmatched junction nucleotides: 13. The CDR3 totals 17 residues. CDR3 in amino acids: CSAGGEAGPSSYNEQFF. The CDR3 bases are TGCAGTGCCGGGGGGGAAGCGGGACCGAGCTCCTACAATGAGCAGTTCTTC.

This clonotype was seen a few times. DNA of the CDR3: TGCAGTGCTAACCGGGACAGGGAGAACAATGAGCAGTTCTTC. It yields the protein CSANRDRENNEQFF. V gene TRBV20-1 combines with J gene TRBJ2-1; 9 bases line up with TRBD1. J lost 5 bases, V lost 4 bases, and 6 bases had no gene match. CDR3 length equals 14 residues. Germline V lookup: CDR1 DFQATT, CDR2 SNEGSKA (reference sequence).